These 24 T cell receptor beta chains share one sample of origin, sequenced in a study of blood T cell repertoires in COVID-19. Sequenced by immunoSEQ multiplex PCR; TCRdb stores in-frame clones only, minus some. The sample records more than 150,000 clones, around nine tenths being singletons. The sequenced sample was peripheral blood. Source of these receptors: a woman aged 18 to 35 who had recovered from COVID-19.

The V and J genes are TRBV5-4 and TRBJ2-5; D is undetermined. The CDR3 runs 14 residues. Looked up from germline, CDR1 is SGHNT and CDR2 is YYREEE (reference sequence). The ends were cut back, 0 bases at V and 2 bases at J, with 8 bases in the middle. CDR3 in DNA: TGTGCCAGCAGCTTGGAGACCAGGCAAGAGACCCAGTACTTC. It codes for CASSLETRQETQYF.

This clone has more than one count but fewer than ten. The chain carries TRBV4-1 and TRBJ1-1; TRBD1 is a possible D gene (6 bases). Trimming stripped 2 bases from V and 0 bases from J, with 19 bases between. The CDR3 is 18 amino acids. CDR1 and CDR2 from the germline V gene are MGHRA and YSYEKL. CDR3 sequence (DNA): TGCGCCAGCAGCCAACTCATCAGGACAGACAACATGAACACTGAAGCTTTCTTT. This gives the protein CASSQLIRTDNMNTEAFF.

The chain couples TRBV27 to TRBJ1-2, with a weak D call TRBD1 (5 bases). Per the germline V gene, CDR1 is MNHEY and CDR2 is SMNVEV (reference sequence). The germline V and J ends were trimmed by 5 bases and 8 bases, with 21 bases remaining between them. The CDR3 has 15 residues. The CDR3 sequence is CASSPGDGGRKGYTF. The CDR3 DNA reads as TGTGCCAGCAGTCCTGGGGACGGGGGAAGGAAGGGCTACACCTTC.

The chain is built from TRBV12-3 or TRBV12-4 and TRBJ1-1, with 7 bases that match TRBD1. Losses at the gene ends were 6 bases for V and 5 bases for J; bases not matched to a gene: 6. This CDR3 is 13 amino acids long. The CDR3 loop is CASSRQGLTEAFF. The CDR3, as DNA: TGTGCCAGCAGCCGACAGGGCCTAACTGAAGCTTTCTTT.

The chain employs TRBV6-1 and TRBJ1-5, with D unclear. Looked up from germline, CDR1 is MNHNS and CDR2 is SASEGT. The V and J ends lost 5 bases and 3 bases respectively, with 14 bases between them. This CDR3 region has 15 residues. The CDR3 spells CASSNQWENNQPQHF. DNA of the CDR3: TGTGCCAGCAGTAATCAGTGGGAGAACAATCAGCCCCAGCATTTT.

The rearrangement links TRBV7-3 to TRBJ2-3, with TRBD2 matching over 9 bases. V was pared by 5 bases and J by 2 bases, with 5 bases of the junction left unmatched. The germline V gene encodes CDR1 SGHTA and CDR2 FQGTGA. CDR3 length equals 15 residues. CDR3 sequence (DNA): TGTGCCAGCAGCCCCACTAGCGGGTTCACAGATACGCAGTATTTT. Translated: CASSPTSGFTDTQYF.

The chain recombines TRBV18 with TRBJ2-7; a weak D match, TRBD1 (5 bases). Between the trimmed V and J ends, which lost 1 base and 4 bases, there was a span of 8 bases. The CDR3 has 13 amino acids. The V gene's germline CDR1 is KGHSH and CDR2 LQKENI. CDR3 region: CASSPQPGYEQYF. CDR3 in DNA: TGTGCCAGCTCACCACAACCAGGGTACGAGCAGTACTTC.

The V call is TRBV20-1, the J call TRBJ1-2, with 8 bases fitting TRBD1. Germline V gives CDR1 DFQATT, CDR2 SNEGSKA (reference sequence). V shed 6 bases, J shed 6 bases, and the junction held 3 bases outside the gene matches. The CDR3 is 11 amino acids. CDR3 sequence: CSAPTGDGYTF. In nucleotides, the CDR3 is TGCAGTGCACCGACAGGGGATGGCTACACCTTC.

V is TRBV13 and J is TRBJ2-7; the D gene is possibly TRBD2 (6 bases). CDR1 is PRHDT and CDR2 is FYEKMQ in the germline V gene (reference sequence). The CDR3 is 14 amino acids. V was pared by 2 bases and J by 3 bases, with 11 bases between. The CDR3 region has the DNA TGTGCCAGCAGCTTAACACAGACTAGCTACGAGCAGTACTTC. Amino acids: CASSLTQTSYEQYF.

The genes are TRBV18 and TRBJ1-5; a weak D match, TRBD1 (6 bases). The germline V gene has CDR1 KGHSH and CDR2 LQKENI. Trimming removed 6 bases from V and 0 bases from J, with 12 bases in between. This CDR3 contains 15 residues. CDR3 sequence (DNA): TGTGCCAGCTCGTACGGACAGAATAGCAATCAGCCCCAGCATTTT. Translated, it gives CASSYGQNSNQPQHF.

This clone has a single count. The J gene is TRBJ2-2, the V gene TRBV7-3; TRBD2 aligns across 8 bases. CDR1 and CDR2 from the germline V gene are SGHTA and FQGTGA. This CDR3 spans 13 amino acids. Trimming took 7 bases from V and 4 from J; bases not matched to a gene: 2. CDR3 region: CASKLAATGELFF. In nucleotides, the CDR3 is TGTGCCAGCAAACTAGCGGCCACCGGGGAGCTGTTTTTT.

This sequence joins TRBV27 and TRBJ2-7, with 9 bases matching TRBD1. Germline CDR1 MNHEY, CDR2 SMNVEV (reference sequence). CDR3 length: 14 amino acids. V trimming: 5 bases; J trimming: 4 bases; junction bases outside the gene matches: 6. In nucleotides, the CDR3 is TGTGCCAGCAGTCCGGGGGACAGGGCTTACGAGCAGTACTTC. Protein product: CASSPGDRAYEQYF.

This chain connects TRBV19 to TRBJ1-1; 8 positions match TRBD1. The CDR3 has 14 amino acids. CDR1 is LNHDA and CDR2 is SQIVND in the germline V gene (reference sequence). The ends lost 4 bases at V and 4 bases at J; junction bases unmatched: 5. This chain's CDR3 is CASSSRGHGTEAFF. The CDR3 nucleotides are TGTGCCAGTAGTAGCAGGGGGCATGGCACTGAAGCTTTCTTT.

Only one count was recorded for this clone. The CDR3 nucleotides are TGTGCCAGCAGCGTAGAGAGCAGGGATTATCGGGGAAACACCATATATTTT. It specifies CASSVESRDYRGNTIYF. The chain combines TRBV9 with TRBJ1-3; D is possibly TRBD1 (5 bases). Trimming left V 0 bases short and J 4 bases short, with 17 bases between. The CDR3 totals 17 residues. Germline V gene lookup returns CDR1 SGDLS and CDR2 YYNGEE.

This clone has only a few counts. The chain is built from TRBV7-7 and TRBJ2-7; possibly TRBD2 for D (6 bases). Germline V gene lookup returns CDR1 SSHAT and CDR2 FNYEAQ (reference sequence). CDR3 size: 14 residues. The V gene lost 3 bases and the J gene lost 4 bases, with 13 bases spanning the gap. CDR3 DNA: TGTGCCAGCAGCTTCGGAGTAGGAGGGTACGAGCAGTACTTC. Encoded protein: CASSFGVGGYEQYF.

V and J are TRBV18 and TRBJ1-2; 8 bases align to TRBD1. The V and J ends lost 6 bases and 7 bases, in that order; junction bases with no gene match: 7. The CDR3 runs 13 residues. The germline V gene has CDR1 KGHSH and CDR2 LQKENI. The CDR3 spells CASSLDREGGYTF. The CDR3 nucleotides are TGTGCCAGCTCGCTGGACAGGGAAGGTGGCTACACCTTC.

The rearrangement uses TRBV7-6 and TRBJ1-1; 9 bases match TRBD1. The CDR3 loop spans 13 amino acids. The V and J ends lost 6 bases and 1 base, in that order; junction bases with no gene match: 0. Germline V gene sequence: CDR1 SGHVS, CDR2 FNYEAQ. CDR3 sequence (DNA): TGTGCCAGCAGGGGACAGGGGAACACTGAAGCTTTCTTT. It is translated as CASRGQGNTEAFF.

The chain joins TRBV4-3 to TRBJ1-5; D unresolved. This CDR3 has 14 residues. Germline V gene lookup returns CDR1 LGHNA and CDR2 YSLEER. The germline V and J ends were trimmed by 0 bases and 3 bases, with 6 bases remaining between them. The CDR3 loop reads CASSQDVNNQPQHF. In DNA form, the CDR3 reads TGCGCCAGCAGCCAAGATGTAAACAATCAGCCCCAGCATTTT.

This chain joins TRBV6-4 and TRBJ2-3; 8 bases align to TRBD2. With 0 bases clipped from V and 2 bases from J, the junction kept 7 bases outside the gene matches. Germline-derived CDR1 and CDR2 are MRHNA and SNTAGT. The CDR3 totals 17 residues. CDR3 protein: CASSDSPGGGHTDTQYF. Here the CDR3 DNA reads TGTGCCAGCAGTGACTCGCCCGGCGGGGGGCACACAGATACGCAGTATTTT.

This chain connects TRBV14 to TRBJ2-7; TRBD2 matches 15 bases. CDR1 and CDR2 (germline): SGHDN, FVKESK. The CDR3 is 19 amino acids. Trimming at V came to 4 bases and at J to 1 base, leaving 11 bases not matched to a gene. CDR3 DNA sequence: TGTGCCAGCAGCCGAGGGACTAGCGGGGGGCAAAGACCATCCTACGAGCAGTACTTC. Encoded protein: CASSRGTSGGQRPSYEQYF.

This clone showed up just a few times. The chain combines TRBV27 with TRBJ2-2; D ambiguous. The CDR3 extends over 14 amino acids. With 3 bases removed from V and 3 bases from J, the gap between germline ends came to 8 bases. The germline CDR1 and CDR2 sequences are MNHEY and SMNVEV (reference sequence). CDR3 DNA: TGTGCCAGCAGTTTCTACCGGGACACCGGGGAGCTGTTTTTT. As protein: CASSFYRDTGELFF.

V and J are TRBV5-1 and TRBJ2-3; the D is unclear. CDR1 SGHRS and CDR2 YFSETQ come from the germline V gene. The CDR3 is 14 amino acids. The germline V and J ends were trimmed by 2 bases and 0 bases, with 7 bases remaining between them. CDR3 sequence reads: CASSLARSTDTQYF. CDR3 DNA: TGCGCCAGCAGCTTAGCCCGTAGCACAGATACGCAGTATTTT.

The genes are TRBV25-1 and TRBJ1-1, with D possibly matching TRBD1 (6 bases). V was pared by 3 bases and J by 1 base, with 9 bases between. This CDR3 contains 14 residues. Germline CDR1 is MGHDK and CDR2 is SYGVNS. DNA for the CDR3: TGTGCCAGCAGTGACGCAGGGGCGAACACTGAAGCTTTCTTT. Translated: CASSDAGANTEAFF.

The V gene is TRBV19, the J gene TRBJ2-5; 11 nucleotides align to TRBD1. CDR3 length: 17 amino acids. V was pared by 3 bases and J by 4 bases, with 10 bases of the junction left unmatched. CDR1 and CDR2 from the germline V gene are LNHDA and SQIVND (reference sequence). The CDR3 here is CASSIPGTGGFGETQYF. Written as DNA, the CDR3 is TGTGCCAGTAGTATCCCCGGGACAGGGGGTTTCGGAGAGACCCAGTACTTC.